This T cell receptor beta chain came from a study of siplizumab effects on memory and regulatory T cells. In germline, CDR1 is SEHNR, CDR2 FQNEAQ (reference sequence). The V and J ends lost 2 bases and 1 base respectively, with 8 bases between them. This CDR3 has 14 residues. Data came from immunoSEQ multiplex PCR; TCRdb stores just in-frame clones and leaves some out. Of some 110,000 clones listed, approximately 93% were seen once; the top ten hold approximately 0.67%. V usage is TRBV7-9 and J usage is TRBJ1-1, with no clear D. The sequence was collected from a human donor in good health. Source material: Tregs sorted from blood. CDR3 in amino acids: CASSLSTRNTEAFF. CDR3 sequence (DNA): TGTGCCAGCAGCTTATCAACACGGAACACTGAAGCTTTCTTT.